The rows below give T cell receptor beta chains drawn from one sample of a study of early T cells in non-severe SARS-CoV-2 infection. Each CDR3 protein gets one entry after TCRdb re-called the 5' RACE reads with MiXCR. The sample records roughly 30,000 distinct CDR3 sequences, roughly 4.5% being singletons. The sequenced sample was whole blood. Source of these receptors: an adult who was a healthcare worker with PCR-confirmed SARS-CoV-2 infection or an uninfected control (not recorded which). The CDR3 runs from the conserved cysteine through the conserved F or W. A D gene is named only where the DNA matches it firmly. Size is stated for part of the rows, as once, few or many counts, or as a class when the clone is expanded.

v_call: TRBV7-2; j_call: TRBJ2-1; d_call: TRBD2; clone_size: few; cdr3_aa: CASSPDTSGRALFF; cdr3_nt: TGTGCCAGCAGCCCCGATACTAGCGGGAGGGCGTTGTTCTTC
v_call: TRBV9; j_call: TRBJ2-2; d_call: TRBD1; clone_size: NA; cdr3_aa: CASSVAGTGGRTGELFF; cdr3_nt: TGTGCCAGCAGCGTAGCCGGGACAGGGGGAAGAACCGGGGAGCTGTTTTTT
v_call: TRBV7-2; j_call: TRBJ2-7; d_call: TRBD1; clone_size: many; cdr3_aa: CASRFQGALSEQYF; cdr3_nt: TGTGCCAGCAGATTCCAGGGGGCCCTCTCCGAGCAGTACTTC
v_call: TRBV7-8; j_call: TRBJ1-6; d_call: NA; clone_size: NA; cdr3_aa: CASSARGGSPLHF; cdr3_nt: TGTGCCAGCAGCGCCAGGGGAGGTTCACCCCTCCACTTT
v_call: TRBV18; j_call: TRBJ1-1; d_call: NA; clone_size: many; cdr3_aa: CASSTGMNTEAFF; cdr3_nt: TGTGCCAGCTCCACAGGGATGAACACTGAAGCTTTCTTT
v_call: TRBV2; j_call: TRBJ2-2; d_call: NA; clone_size: few; cdr3_aa: CASSATYTGELFF; cdr3_nt: TGTGCCAGCAGTGCGACTTATACCGGGGAGCTGTTTTTT
v_call: TRBV5-1; j_call: TRBJ2-7; d_call: NA; clone_size: many; cdr3_aa: CASSPGGTFSYEQYF; cdr3_nt: TGCGCCAGCAGCCCCGGAGGGACATTTTCCTACGAGCAGTACTTC
v_call: TRBV7-6; j_call: TRBJ2-5; d_call: NA; clone_size: NA; cdr3_aa: CASSLPGQQETQYF; cdr3_nt: TGTGCCAGCAGCTTACCGGGGCAACAAGAGACCCAGTACTTC
v_call: TRBV7-2; j_call: TRBJ2-7; d_call: TRBD1; clone_size: many; cdr3_aa: CASSLEGQGPYEQYF; cdr3_nt: TGTGCCAGCAGCTTAGAGGGACAGGGACCCTACGAGCAGTACTTC
v_call: TRBV7-2; j_call: TRBJ2-7; d_call: TRBD2; clone_size: few; cdr3_aa: CASSLSGLAVYEQYF; cdr3_nt: TGTGCCAGCAGCTTATCGGGACTAGCGGTATACGAGCAGTACTTC
v_call: TRBV6-5; j_call: TRBJ2-7; d_call: TRBD1; clone_size: NA; cdr3_aa: CASSYRISDRGWNYEQYF; cdr3_nt: TGTGCCAGCAGTTACCGCATATCTGACAGGGGATGGAACTACGAGCAGTACTTC
v_call: TRBV5-1; j_call: TRBJ1-1; d_call: NA; clone_size: many; cdr3_aa: CASSLVGSSAAGGAFF; cdr3_nt: TGCGCCAGCAGCTTGGTCGGTTCATCGGCAGCCGGCGGGGCTTTCTTT
v_call: TRBV7-2; j_call: TRBJ2-1; d_call: NA; clone_size: few; cdr3_aa: CASSMRTTNEQFF; cdr3_nt: TGTGCCAGCAGCATGAGGACTACGAATGAGCAGTTCTTC
v_call: TRBV29-1; j_call: TRBJ2-4; d_call: TRBD1; clone_size: many; cdr3_aa: CSVHTGGRNIQYF; cdr3_nt: TGCAGCGTTCACACAGGGGGCCGAAACATTCAGTACTTC
v_call: TRBV9; j_call: TRBJ2-1; d_call: NA; clone_size: few; cdr3_aa: CASSVGVSPAYYNEQFF; cdr3_nt: TGTGCCAGCAGCGTAGGGGTCTCACCAGCTTACTACAATGAGCAGTTCTTC
v_call: TRBV6-4; j_call: TRBJ2-1; d_call: TRBD2; clone_size: NA; cdr3_aa: CASSEQTSGSGEQFF; cdr3_nt: TGTGCCAGCAGTGAGCAGACTAGCGGGAGCGGTGAGCAGTTCTTC
v_call: TRBV7-9; j_call: TRBJ2-3; d_call: NA; clone_size: many; cdr3_aa: CASRRASGSTDTQYF; cdr3_nt: TGTGCCAGCAGGAGGGCGAGTGGGAGCACAGATACGCAGTATTTT
v_call: TRBV7-6; j_call: TRBJ2-1; d_call: NA; clone_size: many; cdr3_aa: CASSSRGDSAYNEQFF; cdr3_nt: TGTGCCAGCAGCTCGCGGGGCGATTCCGCCTACAATGAGCAGTTCTTC
v_call: TRBV12-3/TRBV12-4; j_call: TRBJ2-5; d_call: NA; clone_size: few; cdr3_aa: CASSLVGGVETQYF; cdr3_nt: TGTGCCAGCAGTTTGGTTGGAGGGGTAGAGACCCAGTACTTC
v_call: TRBV10-3; j_call: TRBJ1-4; d_call: NA; clone_size: many; cdr3_aa: CATKSERATNEKLFF; cdr3_nt: TGTGCCACGAAAAGCGAGCGTGCAACTAATGAAAAACTGTTTTTT